Following are 21 T cell receptor beta chains from one sample sequenced in a study of CD8 T cells in Susac syndrome (dated by TCRdb to the late 2010s). The library came from the immunoSEQ multiplex PCR assay. RNA was extracted using the RNeasy kit, and about 0.45 to 1 ug of the RNA was reverse transcribed with random hexamers. Clones were called with MiXCR by TCRdb after fastp trimmed the public reads at Q25, and only in-frame beta chains were retained. CDR3 protein sequences are deduplicated, and each keeps its most common genes and DNA. The sample table holds about 100,000 distinct CDR3 sequences, of which approximately 95% were seen once. Of the sample, less than 0.35% is held by the ten largest clones. Sequenced material: CD8+ T cells from PBMCs. The receptors derive from a human donor with Susac syndrome.

This clonotype was seen just once. This rearrangement joins TRBV7-9 to TRBJ1-2; D is unresolved. The V gene lost 2 bases and the J gene lost 3 bases, with 4 bases spanning the gap. The CDR3 consists of 12 residues. The germline V gene has CDR1 SEHNR and CDR2 FQNEAQ (reference sequence). The CDR3, as DNA: TGTGCCAGCAGCTTACAGGACTATGGCTACACCTTC. This gives the protein CASSLQDYGYTF. The variable domain in full, with the rest retrieved from reference TRBV7-9 and TRBJ1-2, is DTGVSQNPRHKITKRGQNVTFRCDPISEHNRLYWYRQTLGQGPEFLTYFQNEAQLEKSRLLSDRFSAERPKGSFSTLEIQRTEQGDSAMYLCASSLQDYGYTFGSGTRLTVV.

The rearrangement links TRBV25-1 to TRBJ2-1; D possibly corresponds to TRBD2 (5 bases). This CDR3 is 14 amino acids long. Trimming took 2 bases from V and 9 from J, leaving 14 bases between them. Germline CDR1 MGHDK, CDR2 SYGVNS. Here the CDR3 reads CASSEGLYIPEQFF. In DNA, the CDR3 is TGTGCCAGCAGTGAAGGACTCTATATTCCTGAGCAGTTCTTC. Full variable domain (missing parts from reference TRBV25-1 and TRBJ2-1): EADIYQTPRYLVIGTGKKITLECSQTMGHDKMYWYQQDPGMELHLIHYSYGVNSTEKGDLSSESTVSRIRTEHFPLTLESARPSHTSQYLCASSEGLYIPEQFFGPGTRLTVL.

The CDR3 loop reads CASSLGSSPYEQYF. CDR3 sequence (DNA): TGTGCCAGCAGCTTGGGGAGTTCACCCTACGAGCAGTACTTC. The genes are TRBV13 and TRBJ2-7, with D maybe TRBD2 (5 bases). Germline V gene sequence: CDR1 PRHDT, CDR2 FYEKMQ (reference sequence). This CDR3 spans 14 amino acids. Between the trimmed V and J ends, which lost 3 bases and 2 bases, there was a span of 11 bases.

V gene TRBV5-4 combines with J gene TRBJ2-7; the D gene is possibly TRBD1 (6 bases). The CDR3 loop spans 14 amino acids. Germline V gives CDR1 SGHNT, CDR2 YYREEE (reference sequence). V gave up 5 bases and J gave up 2 bases, with 14 bases separating them. The CDR3 DNA follows: TGTGCCAGCAGTTCCAGGGGCTCGACCTACGAGCAGTACTTC. This encodes CASSSRGSTYEQYF. The variable domain in full, completed from reference TRBV5-4 and TRBJ2-7, reads ETGVTQSPTHLIKTRGQQVTLRCSSQSGHNTVSWYQQALGQGPQFIFQYYREEENGRGNFPPRFSGLQFPNYSSELNVNALELDDSALYLCASSSRGSTYEQYFGPGTRLTVT.

This chain connects TRBV20-1 to TRBJ2-7, with D possibly TRBD1 on 5 matching bases. V lost 1 base and J 0 bases, leaving 16 bases between the germline ends. In germline, CDR1 is DFQATT, CDR2 SNEGSKA (reference sequence). This CDR3 spans 16 amino acids. The CDR3 is CSARVLVRAVSYEQYF. The CDR3 nucleotides read TGCAGTGCTAGAGTCTTGGTCAGGGCGGTCTCCTACGAGCAGTACTTC.

This rearrangement joins TRBV3-1 to TRBJ2-1, with 8 bases fitting TRBD2. The CDR3 is 14 residues long. Looked up from germline, CDR1 is LGHDT and CDR2 is YNNKEL (reference sequence). J gave up 4 bases and V 6 bases, and 5 bases lay outside the gene matches. The DNA of the CDR3 is TGTGCCAGCAGTGAGACTAGCGCTTACAATGAGCAGTTCTTC. This translates into CASSETSAYNEQFF.

The chain is built from TRBV29-1 and TRBJ1-2; perhaps TRBD1 as D (6 bases). V dropped 4 bases and J dropped 8 bases, with 11 bases sitting between them. The CDR3 consists of 11 residues. Germline CDR1 SQVTM, CDR2 ANQGSEA. CDR3 in DNA: TGCAGCGTTGCGTCAGGGGACGGCTACACCTTC. Its translation is CSVASGDGYTF.

The V call is TRBV5-1, the J call TRBJ2-2; D uncertain. Trimming pared 2 bases from V and 4 bases from J, leaving 9 bases between. Germline V gene sequence: CDR1 SGHRS, CDR2 YFSETQ. The length of the CDR3 is 14 residues. This CDR3 reads CASSLPRITGELFF. CDR3 bases: TGCGCCAGCAGCTTACCTAGAATCACCGGGGAGCTGTTTTTT.

This chain uses TRBV2 with TRBJ2-3, with a tentative D call TRBD1 (5 bases). This CDR3 comprises 12 residues. Per germline, CDR1 SNHLY and CDR2 FYNNEI. The ends were cut back, 5 bases at V and 5 bases at J, with 8 bases in the middle. CDR3 in amino acids: CASSLQEDTQYF. The CDR3 DNA is TGTGCCAGCAGTTTACAGGAAGATACGCAGTATTTT.

The rearrangement joins TRBV20-1 to TRBJ1-1; D might be TRBD1 (5 bases). The CDR3 extends over 13 amino acids. Trimming removed 1 base at V and 3 bases at J, with 9 bases between. Looked up from germline, CDR1 is DFQATT and CDR2 is SNEGSKA (reference sequence). CDR3 nucleotides: TGCAGTGCTAGAGGGGCGGGGGACACTGAAGCTTTCTTT. Translation: CSARGAGDTEAFF.

CDR3 in DNA: TGCAGTGCCCAAGGGACAGGGGAAATCGGGGAGCTGTTTTTT. It yields the protein CSAQGTGEIGELFF. The chain has TRBV20-1 and TRBJ2-2; TRBD1 aligns across 10 bases. V shed 6 bases, J shed 7 bases, and the junction held 8 bases outside the gene matches. CDR1 and CDR2 from the germline V gene are DFQATT and SNEGSKA (reference sequence). The CDR3 runs to 14 residues.

V is TRBV18 and J is TRBJ2-5, with unresolved D. CDR1 and CDR2 (germline): KGHSH, LQKENI. Deletions cut 3 bases from V and 5 bases from J, with 13 bases between. The CDR3 contains 14 residues. Here the CDR3 reads CASSPSSARETQYF. The CDR3 DNA reads as TGTGCCAGCTCACCTTCGTCCGCTAGGGAGACCCAGTACTTC.

This chain uses TRBV19 with TRBJ1-2; tentative D call: TRBD1 (6 bases). CDR3 length: 14 residues. Per germline, CDR1 LNHDA and CDR2 SQIVND (reference sequence). Trimming left V 6 bases short and J 0 bases short, with 11 bases between. The CDR3: CASRPGTTNYGYTF. The CDR3 nucleotides read TGTGCCAGTAGGCCCGGGACAACTAACTATGGCTACACCTTC.

This chain uses TRBV29-1 with TRBJ2-5; D is possibly TRBD2 (6 bases). CDR3 length: 14 residues. The V gene's germline CDR1 is SQVTM and CDR2 ANQGSEA. V was shortened by 4 bases and J by 0 bases, with 12 bases between the two germline ends. In DNA, the CDR3 is TGCAGCGTTGGGGGAGGACTACACCAAGAGACCCAGTACTTC. It is translated as CSVGGGLHQETQYF.

V usage is TRBV6-2 or TRBV6-3 and J usage is TRBJ1-6, with D uncertain. Germline assignment: CDR1 MNHEY and CDR2 SVGEGT. The CDR3 loop spans 14 amino acids. V was cut by 0 bases and J by 7 bases, with 7 bases left in between. Here the CDR3 DNA reads TGTGCCAGCAGTTACTCGGTGGAAAATTCACCCCTCCACTTT. Protein product: CASSYSVENSPLHF.

The chain recombines TRBV20-1 with TRBJ1-5; D is undetermined. Germline CDR1 DFQATT, CDR2 SNEGSKA (reference sequence). There are 16 residues in the CDR3. V shed 0 bases and J shed 8 bases, with 20 bases lying between them. This CDR3 reads CSARDESAVGWEPQHF. Here the CDR3 DNA reads TGCAGTGCTAGAGATGAATCCGCAGTAGGATGGGAGCCCCAGCATTTT.

The chain joins TRBV7-6 to TRBJ2-7; no definite D call. Trimming stripped 2 bases from V and 1 base from J, with 15 bases between. The CDR3 sequence is 16 residues long. In germline, CDR1 is SGHVS, CDR2 FNYEAQ. The CDR3 loop reads CASSLTAPKASYEQYF. For the CDR3, the DNA is TGTGCCAGCAGCTTAACAGCCCCGAAAGCGTCCTACGAGCAGTACTTC.

The J gene is TRBJ1-5, the V gene TRBV13; D unresolved. CDR3 length: 16 residues. Looked up from germline, CDR1 is PRHDT and CDR2 is FYEKMQ (reference sequence). Trimming pared 0 bases from V and 7 bases from J, leaving 16 bases between. Written as DNA, the CDR3 is TGTGCCAGCAGCTTAGGCCCACTGGATTCCCGACAGCCCCAGCATTTT. Its translation is CASSLGPLDSRQPQHF.

The V gene is TRBV7-9, the J gene TRBJ2-3; D is ambiguous. CDR3 length equals 12 residues. In germline, CDR1 is SEHNR, CDR2 FQNEAQ (reference sequence). Trimming took 3 bases from V and 2 from J, leaving 3 bases between them. This CDR3 is CASSFVTDTQYF. The CDR3 nucleotides are TGTGCCAGCAGCTTCGTCACAGATACGCAGTATTTT.

This chain links TRBV5-1 with TRBJ1-2, with 11 bases aligning to TRBD1. The germline V gene encodes CDR1 SGHRS and CDR2 YFSETQ. V gave up 0 bases and J gave up 8 bases; unmatched junction bases: 12. This CDR3 contains 17 residues. As DNA, the CDR3 is TGCGCCAGCAGCTTGGCCCCCACTGGACAGGGGGCGAGAGGCTACACCTTC. Its translation is CASSLAPTGQGARGYTF.

The V call is TRBV5-6, the J call TRBJ1-4; 7 bases align to TRBD1. With V trimmed by 6 bases and J by 10 bases, 12 bases remained unmatched. CDR3 length: 14 residues. CDR1 is SGHDT and CDR2 is YYEEEE in the germline V gene. CDR3: CASKRQGIEPKLFF. The CDR3 DNA reads as TGTGCCAGCAAGAGACAGGGAATCGAACCAAAACTGTTTTTT.